The next 26 T cell receptor beta chains were all read from a single sample in a study of T cells in Graves' hyperthyroidism and ophthalmopathy. Amplification of TCR beta CDR3 regions used RNA as the template. TCR CDR3 regions were first amplified by RT-PCR with HTBI primers. MiXCR, run by TCRdb on the multiplex PCR reads, gives a single entry per CDR3 protein. In the table there are hundreds of thousands of distinct CDR3 sequences, 30% to 40% of which are singletons. Input material: blood. These receptors were obtained from a woman between 40 and 50 years old with Graves' hyperthyroidism.

The V gene is TRBV6-1, the J gene TRBJ1-1, with a weak D call TRBD1 (6 bases). The CDR3 consists of 15 residues. V was cut by 3 bases and J by 4 bases, with 15 bases left in between. Germline values: CDR1 MNHNS, CDR2 SASEGT. The CDR3 DNA reads TGTGCCAGCAGTGACTTGGTTCAGGGGACCACTGAAGCTTTCTTT. This translates into CASSDLVQGTTEAFF.

On this clonotype: A much larger clone lies a single base off, so this may be a read error. The gene calls are TRBV19 and TRBJ2-7, with a possible D match to TRBD1 (6 bases). The CDR3 loop spans 14 amino acids. The V end lost 5 bases, the J end lost 4 bases, and 15 bases lay between the germline ends. Germline V gene lookup returns CDR1 LNHDA and CDR2 SQIVND (reference sequence). The CDR3 DNA sequence: TGTGCCAGTAGTCGGGCAGGGGCCAAGTACGAGCAGTACTTC. Residues: CASSRAGAKYEQYF.

The DNA of the CDR3 is TGTGCCAGCAGTTTCGGATACTCGATAACACGAGGGACAGCCCCCTACGAGCAGTACTTC. Residues: CASSFGYSITRGTAPYEQYF. The V and J genes are TRBV28 and TRBJ2-7; 7 bases map to TRBD1. Germline values: CDR1 MDHEN, CDR2 SYDVKM. The CDR3 is made up of 20 amino acids. Trimming took 3 bases from V and 2 from J; bases not matched to a gene: 22.

This clonotype appeared a few times. The gene calls are TRBV7-2 and TRBJ2-6; D is unresolved. CDR1 and CDR2 from the germline V gene are SGHTA and FQGNSA. The V end lost 6 bases, the J end lost 4 bases, and 13 bases lay between the germline ends. The CDR3 totals 15 residues. This chain's CDR3 is CASSLLLGGANVLTF. The CDR3, as DNA: TGTGCCAGCAGTCTCCTGTTGGGCGGGGCCAACGTCCTGACTTTC.

The table lists this clonotype with many counts. The gene calls are TRBV11-2 and TRBJ1-6; D unresolved. Germline CDR1 and CDR2: SGHAT and FQNNGV. This CDR3 contains 15 residues. Trimming cost V 1 base and J 14 bases, with 18 bases left between them. The CDR3 coding sequence is TGTGCCAGCAGCTTAGGCCCACCCCAGAATGTGACCCTCCACTTT. Protein sequence: CASSLGPPQNVTLHF.

V and J are TRBV2 and TRBJ1-1, with D possibly TRBD1 on 5 matching bases. The CDR3 totals 13 residues. The V gene's germline CDR1 is SNHLY and CDR2 FYNNEI. V was clipped by 6 bases and J by 7 bases, with 15 bases between them. CDR3: CASSRGTQGEAFF. Written as DNA, the CDR3 is TGTGCCAGCAGCCGCGGGACCCAGGGTGAAGCTTTCTTT.

This clonotype was recorded at least ten times. The genes are TRBV10-3 and TRBJ2-7; D is ambiguous. The V gene's germline CDR1 is ENHRY and CDR2 SYGVKD. This CDR3 is 15 amino acids long. V was trimmed by 0 bases and J by 1 base, leaving 10 bases between them. CDR3 in amino acids: CAISESSAKSYEQYF. The CDR3 DNA is TGTGCCATCAGTGAGTCATCCGCCAAGTCCTACGAGCAGTACTTC.

This clonotype appeared many times. This sequence joins TRBV7-2 and TRBJ1-5; 9 bases fit TRBD1. Germline V gene sequence: CDR1 SGHTA, CDR2 FQGNSA. The trim removed 4 bases at V and 15 bases at J, leaving 7 bases unmatched. CDR3 length: 12 residues. The CDR3 nucleotides read TGTGCCAGCAGCTCGACAGGGGGGGATCGGCATTTT. Encoded protein: CASSSTGGDRHF. Drawing the rest from reference TRBV7-2 and TRBJ1-5, the complete variable domain is GAGVSQSPSNKVTEKGKDVELRCDPISGHTALYWYRQSLGQGLEFLIYFQGNSAPDKSGLPSDRFSAERTGGSVSTLTIQRTQQEDSAVYLCASSSTGGDRHFGDGTRLSIL.

This clonotype was seen many times. The rearrangement links TRBV5-1 to TRBJ1-2; 7 bases fit TRBD1. J lost 8 bases, V lost 4 bases, and 8 bases had no gene match. CDR1 is SGHRS, CDR2 YFSETQ, per germline. The CDR3 spans 13 residues. In DNA form, the CDR3 reads TGCGCCAGCAGCACCGGACAGGCCTTCGGCTACACCTTC. This translates into CASSTGQAFGYTF.

This clonotype has a count of ten or more. V is TRBV2 and J is TRBJ1-2; D perhaps matches TRBD1 (5 bases). V lost 6 bases and J lost 2, with 13 bases in between. The germline gives CDR1 SNHLY, CDR2 FYNNEI. There are 14 residues in the CDR3. CDR3: CASSVRDGNYGYTF. The CDR3 region has the DNA TGTGCCAGCAGCGTCCGGGACGGGAACTATGGCTACACCTTC.

The sample holds many counts of this clonotype. The chain carries TRBV20-1 and TRBJ2-2; the D gene could be TRBD1 or TRBD2 (5 bases each). Between the trimmed V and J ends, which lost 5 bases and 13 bases, there was a span of 17 bases. The V gene's germline CDR1 is DFQATT and CDR2 SNEGSKA (reference sequence). The CDR3 has 12 residues. The CDR3 DNA reads as TGCAGTGCTTTGGGACGCGCCGATGGGCTGTTTTTT. Translation: CSALGRADGLFF.

This clonotype was picked up many times. The CDR3: CSAIPPNQPQHF. The CDR3 nucleotides are TGCAGTGCTATACCGCCCAATCAGCCCCAGCATTTT. The chain is built from TRBV20-1 and TRBJ1-5; no reliable D call. Germline V gene sequence: CDR1 DFQATT, CDR2 SNEGSKA (reference sequence). Trimming cost V 4 bases and J 3 bases, with 7 bases left between them. This CDR3 contains 12 residues.

This clonotype has at least ten counts. The chain joins TRBV2 to TRBJ1-1; TRBD1 matches at 8 bases. V gave up 9 bases and J gave up 8 bases; unmatched junction bases: 11. There are 13 residues in the CDR3. Germline V lookup: CDR1 SNHLY, CDR2 FYNNEI. The CDR3 DNA reads as TGTGCCAGAACCGGACAGGGCCGTGGAGAAGCTTTCTTT. This gives the protein CARTGQGRGEAFF.

Concerning this clonotype itself: One base away lies a much larger clone, so this may be a sequencing read error. CDR3 residues: CAIRLQGANQPQHF. The CDR3 DNA reads TGTGCCATCAGATTACAGGGGGCGAATCAGCCCCAGCATTTT. The chain carries TRBV10-3 and TRBJ1-5; 9 positions match TRBD1. J was trimmed by 4 bases and V by 6 bases; bases with no gene match: 4. This CDR3 spans 14 amino acids. Germline V gene sequence: CDR1 ENHRY, CDR2 SYGVKD.

This clonotype occurred a few times. The chain has TRBV20-1 and TRBJ2-5; 9 bases match TRBD1. Germline V lookup: CDR1 DFQATT, CDR2 SNEGSKA (reference sequence). The V and J ends lost 0 bases and 4 bases, in that order; junction bases with no gene match: 12. The CDR3 is 17 residues long. In nucleotides, the CDR3 is TGCAGTGCTAGAGATTGGGGCCGACAGGGGGGTAGAGAGACCCAGTACTTC. This codes for CSARDWGRQGGRETQYF.

This clonotype was counted many times. The rearrangement uses TRBV10-2 and TRBJ2-7; D is undetermined. V was clipped by 7 bases and J by 9 bases, with 4 bases between them. Germline loops: CDR1 WSHSY, CDR2 SAAADI. The CDR3 has 8 amino acids. The chain's CDR3 is CASTLQYF. The CDR3 coding sequence is TGCGCCAGCACCCTGCAGTACTTC.

This chain links TRBV19 with TRBJ2-7; the D gene is possibly TRBD2 (5 bases). The CDR3 length is 14 residues. The germline V and J ends were trimmed by 3 bases and 0 bases, with 9 bases remaining between them. Germline V CDR1 and CDR2: LNHDA, SQIVND (reference sequence). The DNA for the CDR3 is TGTGCCAGTAGTATCGGGGTGGCCTCCTACGAGCAGTACTTC. Its protein product is CASSIGVASYEQYF.

The sample holds many counts of this clonotype. The rearrangement uses TRBV5-6 and TRBJ2-7; TRBD2 is a possible D gene (6 bases). V lost 2 bases and J 1 base, leaving 10 bases between the germline ends. Germline V gene lookup returns CDR1 SGHDT and CDR2 YYEEEE. The CDR3 sequence is 14 residues long. The CDR3, as DNA: TGTGCCAGCAGCTTTAAGCGGGCGTCCTACGAGCAGTACTTC. It codes for CASSFKRASYEQYF. Full variable domain (remainder filled in from reference TRBV5-6 and TRBJ2-7): DAGVTQSPTHLIKTRGQQVTLRCSPKSGHDTVSWYQQALGQGPQFIFQYYEEEERQRGNFPDRFSGHQFPNYSSELNVNALLLGDSALYLCASSFKRASYEQYFGPGTRLTVT.

In its sample, this clonotype was seen many times. V gene TRBV9 combines with J gene TRBJ2-6, with 7 bases aligning to TRBD1. The CDR3 contains 18 residues. V gave up 4 bases and J gave up 0 bases; unmatched junction bases: 10. CDR1 SGDLS and CDR2 YYNGEE come from the germline V gene. CDR3 bases: TGTGCCAGCAGCTTCGCGCCGGGACAGTACTCTGGGGCCAACGTCCTGACTTTC. It encodes CASSFAPGQYSGANVLTF.

This clonotype was counted ten times or more. V usage is TRBV5-5 and J usage is TRBJ1-2, with no clear D. CDR1 is SGHKS and CDR2 is YYEKEE in the germline V gene (reference sequence). This CDR3 contains 15 residues. The germline V and J ends were trimmed by 4 bases and 0 bases, with 13 bases remaining between them. CDR3 nucleotide sequence: TGTGCCAGCAGCGTTAGGTTGGAACCTAACTATGGCTACACCTTC. Translation: CASSVRLEPNYGYTF.

The chain has TRBV7-6 and TRBJ1-2; 11 nucleotides align to TRBD1. V gave up 10 bases and J gave up 2 bases; unmatched junction bases: 9. The CDR3 sequence is 15 residues long. Germline CDR1 reads SGHVS; CDR2 reads FNYEAQ. CDR3 sequence reads: CATHPGQGGNYGYTF. The CDR3 bases are TGTGCCACTCATCCGGGACAGGGGGGAAACTATGGCTACACCTTC.

This clonotype showed up just a few times. This chain links TRBV11-2 with TRBJ1-5, with a possible D match to TRBD1 (6 bases). The germline V and J ends were trimmed by 1 base and 6 bases, with 13 bases remaining between them. The CDR3 covers 15 residues. CDR1 and CDR2 from the germline V gene are SGHAT and FQNNGV. DNA for the CDR3: TGTGCCAGCAGCTTAGGTCGGGGGGGGCTTCAGCCCCAGCATTTT. Protein sequence: CASSLGRGGLQPQHF.

The chain recombines TRBV18 with TRBJ1-1; D unclear. The germline V gene encodes CDR1 KGHSH and CDR2 LQKENI. The CDR3 length is 12 residues. V was trimmed by 5 bases and J by 1 base, leaving 5 bases between them. CDR3 sequence: CASSNGNTEAFF. The CDR3 coding sequence is TGTGCCAGCTCAAACGGGAACACTGAAGCTTTCTTT.

This clonotype was detected many times. The chain is built from TRBV7-9 and TRBJ2-7; D ambiguous. From germline, CDR1 is SEHNR and CDR2 FQNEAQ (reference sequence). This CDR3 comprises 15 residues. Trimming shortened V by 4 bases and J by 3 bases, and 16 bases separated the two germline ends. CDR3 residues: CASSSIDETYYEQYF. The CDR3 DNA sequence: TGTGCCAGCAGCTCAATAGACGAGACTTACTACGAGCAGTACTTC.

This clonotype was seen a handful of times. The V and J genes are TRBV11-2 and TRBJ1-2, with 8 bases aligning to TRBD1. V trimming: 4 bases; J trimming: 1 base; junction bases outside the gene matches: 14. The CDR3 has 18 residues. Germline values: CDR1 SGHAT, CDR2 FQNNGV. CDR3 bases: TGTGCCAGCAGCTCCCCTGACAGGGGCCTTCGGGGTAACTATGGCTACACCTTC. Translated: CASSSPDRGLRGNYGYTF.

The chain uses TRBV29-1 and TRBJ2-2; 8 bases agree with TRBD2. Germline lookup yields CDR1 SQVTM and CDR2 ANQGSEA. The CDR3 length is 15 residues. V was clipped by 4 bases and J by 2 bases; unmatched bases: 6. In DNA, the CDR3 is TGCAGCGTTGGAGGGAGCGGGAGTAACACCGGGGAGCTGTTTTTT. Translation: CSVGGSGSNTGELFF.